This TCR beta chain was profiled in a study of cytomegalovirus exposure and HLA in healthy donors. Study observations and caveats: The CMV antigen specificity of a few CMV-associated chains was confirmed through in vitro analysis. Reported findings show TCR beta sequences accurately forecast HLA-A and HLA-B alleles in most subjects.

With regard to this clone: Its antigen is not identified.

The CDR3 sequence is 15 residues long. CDR1 MDHEN and CDR2 SYDVKM come from the germline V gene. Trimming took off 0 bases at V and 4 bases at J, with 7 bases between the two ends. PCR amplification relied on 60 Vbeta primers (plus 13 Jbeta primers). Assay used: immunoSEQ multiplex PCR; TCRdb lists only in-frame clones, some missing. In the table there are around 190,000 clones, 65% to 90% of which are singletons. The sample taken for sequencing was PBMCs. The receptor's source is a young woman in good health and CMV-seronegative. V is TRBV28 and J is TRBJ1-6; no firm D call. In DNA form, the CDR3 reads TGTGCCAGCAGTTTATGGGGCATTTATAATTCACCCCTCCACTTT. This translates into CASSLWGIYNSPLHF.